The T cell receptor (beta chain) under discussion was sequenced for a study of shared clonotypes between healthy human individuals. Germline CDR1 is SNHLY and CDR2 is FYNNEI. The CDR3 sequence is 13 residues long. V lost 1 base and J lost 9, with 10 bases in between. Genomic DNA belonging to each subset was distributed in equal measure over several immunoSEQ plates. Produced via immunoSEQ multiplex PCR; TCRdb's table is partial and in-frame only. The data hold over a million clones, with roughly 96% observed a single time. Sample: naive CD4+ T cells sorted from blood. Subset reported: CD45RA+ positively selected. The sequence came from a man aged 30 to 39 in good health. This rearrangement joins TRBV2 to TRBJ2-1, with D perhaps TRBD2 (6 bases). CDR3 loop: CASSEEFSGEQFF. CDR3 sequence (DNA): TGTGCCAGCAGTGAAGAGTTTAGCGGTGAGCAGTTCTTC.